What follows are 25 T cell receptor beta chains derived from one specimen sequenced in a study of control samples from healthy donors and cancer patients. The data were produced by immunoSEQ multiplex PCR, yet TCRdb's version contains in-frame clones alone and is incomplete. The sample has about 97,000 clones, 92% seen once. The sequenced sample was blood. The receptors shown here come from a woman under 30 in good health.

V usage is TRBV6-2 or TRBV6-3 and J usage is TRBJ1-4; unclear D gene. The CDR3 has 11 residues. Germline V gives CDR1 MNHEY, CDR2 SVGEGT. Trimming removed 6 bases from V and 8 bases from J, with 7 bases in between. CDR3 sequence (DNA): TGTGCCAGCAGCCGTAGGGAAAAACTGTTTTTT. It specifies CASSRREKLFF.

This chain joins TRBV28 and TRBJ2-1; 8 positions match TRBD2. The CDR3 has 16 residues. Trimming cost V 2 bases and J 3 bases; bases outside gene matches: 6. Germline lookup yields CDR1 MDHEN and CDR2 SYDVKM. In DNA form, the CDR3 reads TGTGCCAGCAGTTTAGAGCGGGGGCCCCTCTACAATGAGCAGTTCTTC. It codes for CASSLERGPLYNEQFF.

The J gene is TRBJ2-3, the V gene TRBV11-3, with unresolved D. The germline V and J ends were trimmed by 4 bases and 2 bases, with 4 bases remaining between them. The CDR3 contains 12 residues. Germline lookup yields CDR1 SGHNT and CDR2 YENEEA. CDR3 sequence: CASSSLTDTQYF. The CDR3 DNA reads TGTGCCAGCAGCTCCCTCACAGATACGCAGTATTTT.

V and J are TRBV5-5 and TRBJ1-4; 11 positions agree with TRBD1. The CDR3 runs to 16 residues. V lost 4 bases to trimming and J lost 7 bases; unmatched junction nucleotides: 9. The germline V gene has CDR1 SGHKS and CDR2 YYEKEE (reference sequence). CDR3 residues: CASSLGQGAQGEKLFF. The CDR3 DNA follows: TGTGCCAGCAGCCTCGGACAGGGGGCGCAGGGTGAAAAACTGTTTTTT.

This clone was counted a few times. This rearrangement joins TRBV19 to TRBJ2-7; perhaps TRBD2 as D (6 bases). V lost 6 bases, J lost 7 bases, and 16 bases lay in between. CDR1 and CDR2 from the germline V gene are LNHDA and SQIVND (reference sequence). CDR3 size: 13 residues. The CDR3 loop reads CASSPGTPGEQYF. The CDR3 nucleotides read TGTGCCAGTAGCCCCGGGACTCCGGGGGAGCAGTACTTC.

V usage is TRBV14 and J usage is TRBJ2-2; the match to TRBD1 covers 7 bases. This CDR3 region has 15 residues. V was pared by 4 bases and J by 4 bases, with 6 bases of the junction left unmatched. The V gene's germline CDR1 is SGHDN and CDR2 FVKESK. As DNA, the CDR3 is TGTGCCAGCAGCCCGGGGACAGCGGTCACCGGGGAGCTGTTTTTT. Translating gives CASSPGTAVTGELFF.

The chain carries TRBV28 and TRBJ2-2, with unresolved D. Germline V CDR1 and CDR2: MDHEN, SYDVKM. V was pared by 8 bases and J by 9 bases, with 16 bases between. The CDR3 totals 13 residues. CDR3 sequence: CASGSPGIRELFF. The CDR3, as DNA: TGTGCCAGCGGTAGCCCCGGAATCCGGGAGCTGTTTTTT.

This clone was recorded once. This rearrangement joins TRBV6-5 to TRBJ1-2; 7 bases map to TRBD1. V lost 4 bases, J lost 4 bases, and 12 bases stayed unmatched. Germline CDR1 is MNHEY and CDR2 is SVGAGI. The CDR3 runs 16 residues. DNA for the CDR3: TGTGCCAGCAGTTCCCTCTTTGACAGGGCAGGCTATGGCTACACCTTC. Amino acids: CASSSLFDRAGYGYTF.

This chain links TRBV19 with TRBJ1-4; TRBD1 is a possible D gene (5 bases). V was clipped by 3 bases and J by 8 bases, with 13 bases between them. The CDR3 loop spans 14 amino acids. Germline CDR1 is LNHDA and CDR2 is SQIVND (reference sequence). CDR3 region: CASSITGVREKLFF. CDR3 nucleotides: TGTGCCAGTAGTATCACAGGTGTGCGAGAAAAACTGTTTTTT.

The genes are TRBV6-5 and TRBJ2-5, with D hard to call. The length of the CDR3 is 13 residues. Germline V lookup: CDR1 MNHEY, CDR2 SVGAGI. V dropped 2 bases and J dropped 4 bases, with 8 bases sitting between them. Here the CDR3 reads CASSYRGRETQYF. Here the CDR3 DNA reads TGTGCCAGCAGTTACCGTGGCCGAGAGACCCAGTACTTC.

The genes are TRBV5-1 and TRBJ2-2; D unresolved. Per the germline V gene, CDR1 is SGHRS and CDR2 is YFSETQ. V was trimmed by 0 bases and J by 6 bases, leaving 9 bases between them. CDR3 length equals 14 residues. CDR3 bases: TGCGCCAGCAGCTTGGCCGACGGGCCCGGGGAGCTGTTTTTT. Translation gives CASSLADGPGELFF.

V and J are TRBV7-9 and TRBJ1-3; no firm D call. Germline CDR1 reads SEHNR; CDR2 reads FQNEAQ (reference sequence). Trimming pared 3 bases from V and 4 bases from J, leaving 4 bases between. The CDR3 length is 12 residues. The CDR3 DNA follows: TGTGCCAGCAGCTTTGACGGAAACACCATATATTTT. Protein: CASSFDGNTIYF.

J is TRBJ1-1 and V is TRBV19, with D possibly TRBD1 on 6 matching bases. Per germline, CDR1 LNHDA and CDR2 SQIVND (reference sequence). The V and J ends lost 5 bases and 7 bases respectively, with 8 bases between them. CDR3 length: 11 residues. The CDR3 DNA sequence: TGTGCCAGTAGTGACAGGTATGAAGCTTTCTTT. Translated, it gives CASSDRYEAFF.

The chain has TRBV7-2 and TRBJ1-2; maybe TRBD1 (6 bases). V was trimmed by 5 bases and J by 3 bases, leaving 16 bases between them. CDR3 length: 15 residues. CDR1 is SGHTA, CDR2 FQGNSA, per germline. The CDR3 sequence is CASSVHRAGDYGYTF. Here the CDR3 DNA reads TGTGCCAGCAGCGTACACAGGGCGGGCGACTATGGCTACACCTTC.

This sequence joins TRBV18 and TRBJ2-3; TRBD2 agrees at 13 bases. Trimming cost V 8 bases and J 3 bases; bases outside gene matches: 8. Germline V gene lookup returns CDR1 KGHSH and CDR2 LQKENI. The CDR3 loop spans 16 amino acids. CDR3 nucleotide sequence: TGTGCCAGCACGAGACTAGCGGGAGGCGGTACAGATACGCAGTATTTT. Its protein is CASTRLAGGGTDTQYF.

This clone occurred a few times. The chain has TRBV11-2 and TRBJ1-1; D gene ambiguous. From germline, CDR1 is SGHAT and CDR2 FQNNGV. The CDR3 covers 13 residues. Trimming shortened V by 2 bases and J by 4 bases, and 8 bases separated the two germline ends. Written as DNA, the CDR3 is TGTGCCAGCAGCTTACAATGGTCCACTGAAGCTTTCTTT. Translation gives CASSLQWSTEAFF.

V usage is TRBV9 and J usage is TRBJ2-5; D is uncertain. Trimming cost V 0 bases and J 3 bases, with 6 bases left between them. CDR3 length equals 13 residues. Germline-derived CDR1 and CDR2 are SGDLS and YYNGEE. The CDR3: CASSVVGKETQYF. The CDR3 DNA reads as TGTGCCAGCAGCGTAGTGGGGAAAGAGACCCAGTACTTC.

The DNA for the CDR3 is TGCGCCAGCAGCTTTAGGAGTGAGGGGAATGAGCAGTTCTTC. Its protein product is CASSFRSEGNEQFF. This chain uses TRBV5-1 with TRBJ2-1; D tentatively fits TRBD1 or TRBD2 (5 bases each). Between the trimmed V and J ends, which lost 2 bases and 7 bases, there was a span of 13 bases. The CDR3 sequence is 14 residues long. Germline values: CDR1 SGHRS, CDR2 YFSETQ.

This rearrangement joins TRBV19 to TRBJ2-3; TRBD1 matches 9 bases. Germline V lookup: CDR1 LNHDA, CDR2 SQIVND (reference sequence). The CDR3 is made up of 14 amino acids. V gave up 7 bases and J gave up 4 bases; unmatched junction bases: 6. The CDR3 loop is CASTDRGGPDTQYF. Written as DNA, the CDR3 is TGTGCCAGTACCGACAGGGGGGGTCCAGATACGCAGTATTTT.

The chain couples TRBV10-3 to TRBJ1-2; tentatively, D is TRBD1 (6 bases). V was pared by 5 bases and J by 6 bases, with 16 bases between. The CDR3 covers 14 residues. The germline V gene encodes CDR1 ENHRY and CDR2 SYGVKD. The DNA for the CDR3 is TGTGCCATCAGTCATACAGGGCTTGGAGATGGCTACACCTTC. Translation: CAISHTGLGDGYTF.

CDR3 in DNA: TGTGCCAGTAGTATCGAGACAGTCAATCAGCCCCAGCATTTT. Translating it yields CASSIETVNQPQHF. The chain carries TRBV19 and TRBJ1-5; D is possibly TRBD1 (5 bases). CDR3 size: 14 residues. Trimming took 3 bases from V and 3 from J, leaving 9 bases between them. The germline CDR1 and CDR2 sequences are LNHDA and SQIVND (reference sequence).

V is TRBV24-1 and J is TRBJ1-5; a possible D gene is TRBD1 (5 bases). CDR1 and CDR2 from the germline V gene are KGHDR and SFDVKD. The CDR3 consists of 15 residues. Trimming took off 2 bases at V and 7 bases at J, with 14 bases between the two ends. The CDR3 region has the DNA TGTGCCACCAGTGATTCGGGGACCCTTCGGCAGCCCCAGCATTTT. As protein: CATSDSGTLRQPQHF.

Turning to this clone: Sequence at one end of the junction differs from germline and may be a read error. This sample also contains other DNA sequences that code for the same CDR3. The rearrangement joins TRBV6-1 to TRBJ1-2; D is undetermined. The CDR3 spans 14 residues. The germline CDR1 and CDR2 sequences are MNHNS and SASEGT. CDR3: CASSEAGRFGGYTF. The CDR3 bases are TGCGCCAGCAGTGAAGCTGGTAGGTTCGGGGGCTACACCTTC.

The chain recombines TRBV2 with TRBJ1-2; no reliable D call. Germline V gene data show CDR1 as SNHLY and CDR2 as FYNNEI. The CDR3 loop spans 15 amino acids. The V and J ends lost 8 bases and 5 bases respectively, with 21 bases between them. This CDR3 reads CASLRGRSMNYGYTF. CDR3 bases: TGTGCCAGCCTCCGTGGGCGGAGTATGAATTATGGCTACACCTTC.

The chain couples TRBV5-1 to TRBJ1-1; TRBD1 agrees at 11 bases. V shed 0 bases and J 10 bases; nucleotides not matched to a gene: 8. Germline CDR1 reads SGHRS; CDR2 reads YFSETQ. This CDR3 spans 15 amino acids. The CDR3 protein is CASSLAPGQGDGAFF. CDR3 sequence (DNA): TGCGCCAGCAGCTTGGCCCCGGGACAGGGGGATGGAGCTTTCTTT.